This T cell receptor beta chain was identified during a study of OX40 agonist ivuxolimab in advanced cancers. Findings and limits, study-wide: Expanded clones were, on average, more numerous among CD8+ T cells than CD4+.

Note on this clone: Antigen specificity is unknown.

This CDR3 is built from 13 residues. Trimming took off 2 bases at V and 7 bases at J, with 9 bases between the two ends. The germline CDR1 and CDR2 sequences are SGHNT and YENEEA. The protocol was immunoSEQ multiplex PCR, while the TCRdb copy is restricted to in-frame clones and leaves out a portion. The sample holds about 96,000 clones, roughly 91% seen once. The rearrangement uses TRBV11-3 and TRBJ1-3; a possible D gene is TRBD1 (6 bases). The source material was CD4+ or CD8+ T cells sorted from blood, sampled in a trial of the OX40 agonist ivuxolimab. The TCR originated in an adult with an advanced solid tumor such as melanoma, head and neck, liver or kidney cancer. In DNA, the CDR3 is TGTGCCAGCAGCTTACAGGGGATGAACACCATATATTTT. Translating it yields CASSLQGMNTIYF.